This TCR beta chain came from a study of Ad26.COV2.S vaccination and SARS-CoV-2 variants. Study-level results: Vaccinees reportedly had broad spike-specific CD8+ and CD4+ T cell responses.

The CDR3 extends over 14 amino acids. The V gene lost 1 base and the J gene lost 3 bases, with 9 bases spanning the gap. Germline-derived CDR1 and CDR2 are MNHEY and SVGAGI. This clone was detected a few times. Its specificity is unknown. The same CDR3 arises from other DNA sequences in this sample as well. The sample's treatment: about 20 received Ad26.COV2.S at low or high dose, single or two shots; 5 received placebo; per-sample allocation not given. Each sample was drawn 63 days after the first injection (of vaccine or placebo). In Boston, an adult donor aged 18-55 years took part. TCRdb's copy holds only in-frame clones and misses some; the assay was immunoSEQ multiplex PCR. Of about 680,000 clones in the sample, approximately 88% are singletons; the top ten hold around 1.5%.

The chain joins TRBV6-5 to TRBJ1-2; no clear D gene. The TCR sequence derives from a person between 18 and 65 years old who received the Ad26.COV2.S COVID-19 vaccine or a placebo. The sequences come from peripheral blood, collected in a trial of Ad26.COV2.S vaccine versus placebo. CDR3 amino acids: CASSYLSTDYGYTF. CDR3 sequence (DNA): TGTGCCAGCAGTTACTTAAGCACAGACTATGGCTACACCTTC.